The sequence of this T cell receptor (beta chain) was determined in a study of T cell responses to AZD1222 COVID-19 vaccine. Study findings and constraints: The study found vaccine-associated CD4 TCRs spanning spike, dominant at 160-218 and 743-854. Unmutated regions of variants are reportedly targeted by nearly half of spike-specific TCRs.

TCRdb keeps only in-frame clones here, not all; method: immunoSEQ multiplex PCR. The repertoire has fewer than 150,000 clones, about 90% of them found once; the top ten carry 8.5% to 10%. Germline V gene sequence: CDR1 GTSNPN, CDR2 SVGIG (reference sequence). Trimming shortened V by 3 bases and J by 2 bases, and 11 bases separated the two germline ends. This CDR3 comprises 15 residues. For this clone: Its antigen remains unknown.

The chain recombines TRBV30 with TRBJ2-6; D is ambiguous. This TCR was sampled from an adult in good health. Here the sequenced sample was peripheral blood, taken on day 0 of AZD1222 vaccination. The chain's CDR3 is CAWSGWGTGANVLTF. CDR3 nucleotides: TGTGCCTGGAGCGGGTGGGGAACTGGGGCCAACGTCCTGACTTTC.